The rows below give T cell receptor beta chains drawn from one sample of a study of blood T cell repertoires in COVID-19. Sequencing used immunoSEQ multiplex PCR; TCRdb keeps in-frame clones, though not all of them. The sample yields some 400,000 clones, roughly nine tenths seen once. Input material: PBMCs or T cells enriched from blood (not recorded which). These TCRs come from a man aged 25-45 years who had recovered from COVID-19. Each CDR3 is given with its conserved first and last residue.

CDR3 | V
CASSLATYEQYF | TRBV28
CASSPQGALGNTIYF | TRBV5-5
CASSMMGPFMANEKLFF | TRBV19
CASSGGQGGVQETQYF | TRBV9
CASRGQVNTEAFF | TRBV2
CASSWGLAGYEQYF | TRBV3-1/TRBV3-2
CASIDHDRGLSGNTIYF | TRBV21-1
CASSPQSGRGARNYGYTF | TRBV2
CASSLWAGSQSYEQYF | TRBV7-9
CASSAGGLSEKLFF | TRBV10-2
CASSPSPGGAAYTEAFF | TRBV7-9
CASSIREPYEQYF | TRBV19
CASSGISYEQFF | TRBV2
CASSGQGGSEKLFF | TRBV2
CASSVGQGFNQPQHF | TRBV5-1
CASSQAIDTQYF | TRBV14
CASNEVQGAGTNEKLFF | TRBV6-1
CASTRTGDEQYF | TRBV2
CASSFWGQGSDGELFF | TRBV7-8
CASSQGFGLRGGYTF | TRBV14
CASRREIAGGNEQFF | TRBV5-1
CASLPTGGTEAFF | TRBV18
CASNTQGAFTEAFF | TRBV5-5
CASSSGLAGSTYEQYF | TRBV7-6
CASSVTPTYEQYF | TRBV9
CASRLTGANTEAFF | TRBV25-1
CASSPPQGGHNYGYTF | TRBV7-9
CASSRDRNRLGEQYF | TRBV5-4
CASQTGEGYEQYF | TRBV7-2
CASRRPGQETQYF | TRBV4-1
CASRPDRASTDTQYF | TRBV2
CASSFRDLGRTGELFF | TRBV19
CASSLVRFEQYF | TRBV7-2
CAWSVRGNEQYF | TRBV30
CASSSRLTVGQGLAKNIQYF | TRBV27
CASSRGSGANVLTF | TRBV6-5
CASGRDSPQETQYF | TRBV12-5
CASSQDAGNWNEQFF | TRBV3-1/TRBV3-2
CASSWRARADTQYF | TRBV27
CASSYIGGRQPQHF | TRBV6-5
CASNRSPGIQETQYF | TRBV11-2
CASSESAGETQYF | TRBV10-1
CASSPLGTGSSYEQYF | TRBV18
CASSPGGSYGEQFF | TRBV2
CASSLGRRSGELFF | TRBV27
CASSSPSGGIYGSTEAFF | TRBV28
CASSPLGTSGTNTGELFF | TRBV18
CATSRDSTDTQYF | TRBV15
CASSPGTSGNIQYF | TRBV9